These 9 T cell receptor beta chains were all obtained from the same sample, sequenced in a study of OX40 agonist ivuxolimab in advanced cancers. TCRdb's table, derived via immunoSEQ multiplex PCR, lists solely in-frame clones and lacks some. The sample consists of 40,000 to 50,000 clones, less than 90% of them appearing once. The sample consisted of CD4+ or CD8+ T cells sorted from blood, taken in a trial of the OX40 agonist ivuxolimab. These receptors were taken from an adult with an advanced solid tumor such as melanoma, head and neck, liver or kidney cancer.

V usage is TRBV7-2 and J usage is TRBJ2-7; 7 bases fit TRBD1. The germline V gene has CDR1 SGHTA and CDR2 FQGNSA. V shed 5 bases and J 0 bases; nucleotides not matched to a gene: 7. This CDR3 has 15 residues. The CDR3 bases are TGTGCCAGCAGCACACAAGGGGACAGCTCCTACGAGCAGTACTTC. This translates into CASSTQGDSSYEQYF.

The CDR3 DNA reads as TGTGCCAGCAGGGACAGGGGGACCGGGGAGCTGTTTTTT. Its protein product is CASRDRGTGELFF. The chain recombines TRBV6-6 with TRBJ2-2, with 10 bases fitting TRBD1. With V trimmed by 6 bases and J by 5 bases, 0 bases remained unmatched. Looked up from germline, CDR1 is MNHNY and CDR2 is SVGAGI (reference sequence). This CDR3 contains 13 residues.

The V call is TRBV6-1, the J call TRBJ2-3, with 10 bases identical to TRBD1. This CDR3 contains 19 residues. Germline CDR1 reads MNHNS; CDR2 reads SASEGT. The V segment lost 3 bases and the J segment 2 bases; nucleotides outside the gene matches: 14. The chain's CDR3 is CASSESAEKTGGLTDTQYF. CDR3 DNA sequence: TGTGCCAGCAGTGAGTCGGCGGAGAAGACAGGGGGCCTCACAGATACGCAGTATTTT.

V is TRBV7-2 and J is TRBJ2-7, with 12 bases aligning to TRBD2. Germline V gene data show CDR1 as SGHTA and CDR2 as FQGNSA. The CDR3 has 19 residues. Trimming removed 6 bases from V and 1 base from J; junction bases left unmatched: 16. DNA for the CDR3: TGTGCCAGCAGATGGACCCTAGCGGGGGGGCCAGATGGGTCCTACGAGCAGTACTTC. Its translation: CASRWTLAGGPDGSYEQYF.

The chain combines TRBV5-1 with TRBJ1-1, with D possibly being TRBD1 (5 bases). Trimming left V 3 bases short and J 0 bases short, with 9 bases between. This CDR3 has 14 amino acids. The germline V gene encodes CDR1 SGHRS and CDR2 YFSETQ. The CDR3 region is CASSSLTVNTEAFF. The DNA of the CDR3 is TGCGCCAGCAGCTCCCTGACAGTGAACACTGAAGCTTTCTTT.

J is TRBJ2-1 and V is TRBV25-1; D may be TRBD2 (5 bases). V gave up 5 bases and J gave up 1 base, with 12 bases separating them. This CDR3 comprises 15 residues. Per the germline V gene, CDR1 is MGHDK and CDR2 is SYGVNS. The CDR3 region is CASSPAGDSYNEQFF. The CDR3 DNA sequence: TGTGCCAGCAGTCCGGCCGGGGATTCCTACAATGAGCAGTTCTTC.

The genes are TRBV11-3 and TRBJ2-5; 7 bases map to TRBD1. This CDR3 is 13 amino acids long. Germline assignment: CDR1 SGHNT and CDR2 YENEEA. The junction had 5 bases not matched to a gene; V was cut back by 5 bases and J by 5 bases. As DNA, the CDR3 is TGTGCCAGCAGCGGGACAGTTGGGGAGACCCAGTACTTC. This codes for CASSGTVGETQYF.

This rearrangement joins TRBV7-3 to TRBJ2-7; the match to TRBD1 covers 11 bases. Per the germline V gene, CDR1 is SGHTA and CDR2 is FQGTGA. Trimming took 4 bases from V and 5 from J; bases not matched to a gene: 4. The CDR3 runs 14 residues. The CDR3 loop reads CASSSGQGVNEQYF. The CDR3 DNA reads TGTGCCAGCAGCTCGGGACAGGGGGTAAACGAGCAGTACTTC.

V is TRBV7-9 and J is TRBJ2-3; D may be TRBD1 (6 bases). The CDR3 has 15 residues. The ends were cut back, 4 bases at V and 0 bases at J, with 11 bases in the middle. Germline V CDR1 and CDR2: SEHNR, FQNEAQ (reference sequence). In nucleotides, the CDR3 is TGTGCCAGCAGCTCCAGGGGCGCTAGCACAGATACGCAGTATTTT. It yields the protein CASSSRGASTDTQYF.